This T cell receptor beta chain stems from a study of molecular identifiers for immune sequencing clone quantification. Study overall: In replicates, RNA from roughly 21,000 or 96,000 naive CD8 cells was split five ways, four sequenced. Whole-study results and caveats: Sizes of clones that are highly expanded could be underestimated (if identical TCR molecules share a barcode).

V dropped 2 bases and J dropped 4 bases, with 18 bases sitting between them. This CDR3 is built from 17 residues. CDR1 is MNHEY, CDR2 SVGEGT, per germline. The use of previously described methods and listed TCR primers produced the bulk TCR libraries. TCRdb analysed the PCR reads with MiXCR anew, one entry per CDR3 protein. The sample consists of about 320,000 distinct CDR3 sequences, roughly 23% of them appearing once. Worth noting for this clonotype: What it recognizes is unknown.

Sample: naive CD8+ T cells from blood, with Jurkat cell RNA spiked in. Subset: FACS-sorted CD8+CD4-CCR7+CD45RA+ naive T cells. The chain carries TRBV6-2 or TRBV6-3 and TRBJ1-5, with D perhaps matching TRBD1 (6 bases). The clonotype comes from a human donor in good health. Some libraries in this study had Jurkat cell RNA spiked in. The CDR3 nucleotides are TGTGCCAGCAGTTACCCCGGGGCCGACAGGCCAAATCAGCCCCAGCATTTT. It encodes CASSYPGADRPNQPQHF.